The 18 T cell receptor beta chains reported below all come from one sample, sequenced in a study of blood T cell repertoires in COVID-19 (dated by TCRdb to 2018 to 2020). The method was the immunoSEQ multiplex PCR assay. TCRdb retrieved this table from immuneACCESS and kept in-frame rearrangements only. Not all clones are present; in checked studies, unresolved V genes account for under half, and no reason is known for the remainder. Here the sample has some 350,000 clones; more than 80% occur a single time. Approximately 1% of the sample is taken by the ten largest. The sequencing sample was made of PBMCs or T cells enriched from blood (not recorded which). The receptors here all came from a man younger than 35 who had recovered from COVID-19.

The CDR3 spells CASSEAPTATDTQYF. CDR3 coding DNA: TGTGCCAGCAGTGAAGCCCCGACTGCCACAGATACGCAGTATTTT. This sequence joins TRBV6-1 and TRBJ2-3; D call uncertain. V shed 0 bases and J shed 2 bases, with 9 bases lying between them. Germline V gene sequence: CDR1 MNHNS, CDR2 SASEGT. This CDR3 contains 15 residues.

This sequence joins TRBV11-1 and TRBJ2-1, with TRBD2 matching over 11 bases. In germline, CDR1 is SGHAT, CDR2 FQDESV (reference sequence). V lost 5 bases and J lost 2; bases outside the gene matches: 5. The CDR3 is 16 amino acids. In nucleotides, the CDR3 is TGTGCCAGCAGCCCCGGGACTAGCGGAACCTACAATGAGCAGTTCTTC. Its protein product is CASSPGTSGTYNEQFF. The full variable domain, in which reference TRBV11-1 and TRBJ2-1 provide the parts outside the CDR3, is EAEVAQSPRYKITEKSQAVAFWCDPISGHATLYWYRQILGQGPELLVQFQDESVVDDSQLPKDRFSAERLKGVDSTLKIQPAELGDSAMYLCASSPGTSGTYNEQFFGPGTRLTVL.

J is TRBJ1-6 and V is TRBV28; possible D gene TRBD1, 6 bases. CDR3 length equals 12 residues. Germline CDR1 MDHEN, CDR2 SYDVKM. Deletions cut 7 bases from V and 7 bases from J, with 8 bases between. DNA of the CDR3: TGTGCCAGCATAGACAGGAATTCACCCCTCCACTTT. It translates to CASIDRNSPLHF.

The rearrangement links TRBV27 to TRBJ2-1, with a tentative D call TRBD2 (6 bases). CDR3 length: 15 amino acids. V was trimmed by 10 bases and J by 4 bases, leaving 20 bases between them. In germline, CDR1 is MNHEY, CDR2 SMNVEV (reference sequence). The CDR3 nucleotides are TGTGCCACCCGGGGTAGCGGAGTCTTATACAATGAGCAGTTCTTC. Its protein is CATRGSGVLYNEQFF.

The gene calls are TRBV11-2 and TRBJ2-7; 11 bases are shared with TRBD2. Trimming removed 1 base from V and 7 bases from J; junction bases left unmatched: 3. The CDR3 is 14 residues long. Germline loops: CDR1 SGHAT, CDR2 FQNNGV. The CDR3 region has the DNA TGTGCCAGCAGCTTAGGAGCTAGCGGGAGGGAGCAGTACTTC. Translating it yields CASSLGASGREQYF.

The J gene is TRBJ2-2, the V gene TRBV5-1; TRBD1 matches at 7 bases. V was clipped by 5 bases and J by 5 bases; unmatched bases: 9. CDR1 and CDR2 (germline): SGHRS, YFSETQ. The CDR3 runs to 15 residues. The CDR3 sequence is CASRTSDRPTGELFF. CDR3 nucleotides: TGCGCCAGCAGAACCTCGGACAGGCCTACCGGGGAGCTGTTTTTT.

V usage is TRBV5-5 and J usage is TRBJ2-1, with a tentative D call TRBD2 (5 bases). This CDR3 contains 15 residues. CDR1 and CDR2 from the germline V gene are SGHKS and YYEKEE (reference sequence). Trimming cost V 2 bases and J 1 base, with 10 bases left between them. The CDR3 spells CASSFGVISYNEQFF. The CDR3 region has the DNA TGTGCCAGCAGCTTCGGGGTCATATCCTACAATGAGCAGTTCTTC. The full variable domain, in which reference TRBV5-5 and TRBJ2-1 provide the parts outside the CDR3, is DAGVTQSPTHLIKTRGQQVTLRCSPISGHKSVSWYQQVLGQGPQFIFQYYEKEERGRGNFPDRFSARQFPNYSSELNVNALLLGDSALYLCASSFGVISYNEQFFGPGTRLTVL.

The CDR3 here is CASSLQAPPLNTEAFF. As DNA, the CDR3 is TGTGCCAGTAGCCTGCAGGCACCTCCTCTGAACACTGAAGCTTTCTTT. This rearrangement joins TRBV19 to TRBJ1-1; the D is unclear. Trimming left V 6 bases short and J 0 bases short, with 17 bases between. Germline assignment: CDR1 LNHDA and CDR2 SQIVND (reference sequence). This CDR3 contains 16 residues.

This rearrangement joins TRBV19 to TRBJ1-4; 9 bases fit TRBD1. Trimming cost V 2 bases and J 7 bases; bases outside gene matches: 11. CDR3 size: 17 residues. Germline CDR1 reads LNHDA; CDR2 reads SQIVND (reference sequence). This CDR3 is CASSISGTGSIREKLFF. The CDR3 DNA is TGTGCCAGTAGTATAAGCGGGACAGGGTCGATACGTGAAAAACTGTTTTTT.

The genes are TRBV28 and TRBJ2-7; 7 bases fit TRBD2. This CDR3 has 15 residues. Germline assignment: CDR1 MDHEN and CDR2 SYDVKM. With V trimmed by 6 bases and J by 4 bases, 12 bases remained unmatched. The CDR3 DNA reads as TGTGCCAGCAGCTTGGCGTCTAGCGGAATATACGAGCAGTACTTC. Translating gives CASSLASSGIYEQYF.

V is TRBV29-1 and J is TRBJ2-1; D is unclear. Trimming cost V 5 bases and J 5 bases, with 7 bases left between them. The CDR3 spans 11 residues. Germline CDR1 reads SQVTM; CDR2 reads ANQGSEA. For the CDR3, the DNA is TGCAGCGTTTCTATTAACAATGAGCAGTTCTTC. Encoded protein: CSVSINNEQFF.

V usage is TRBV12-3 or TRBV12-4 and J usage is TRBJ2-2; D gene unclear. The CDR3 is 13 amino acids. V was cut by 1 base and J by 8 bases, with 8 bases left in between. The CDR3 region has the DNA TGTGCCAGCAGTTTAGGGGCTGGGGGGGAGCTGTTTTTT. This sequence encodes CASSLGAGGELFF.

About this clone: This same CDR3 is encoded by further DNA sequences in the sample. The genes are TRBV7-2 and TRBJ2-7, with TRBD1 matching 8 bases. The CDR3 has 14 amino acids. J gave up 1 base and V 4 bases, and 3 bases lay outside the gene matches. In germline, CDR1 is SGHTA, CDR2 FQGNSA. This chain's CDR3 is CASSSRTGSYEQYF. DNA of the CDR3: TGTGCCAGCAGCTCAAGGACAGGGTCCTACGAGCAGTACTTC.

The rearrangement uses TRBV6-2 or TRBV6-3 and TRBJ1-1; D unresolved. CDR1 and CDR2 (germline): MNHEY, SVGEGT. The V and J ends lost 3 bases and 6 bases respectively, with 14 bases between them. This CDR3 contains 14 residues. CDR3 protein: CASSYSLRGSEAFF. The CDR3 bases are TGTGCCAGCAGTTATAGCTTGCGAGGCTCTGAAGCTTTCTTT.

The chain employs TRBV7-6 and TRBJ1-1; 7 bases are a match to TRBD1. The CDR3 has 12 amino acids. V trimming: 5 bases; J trimming: 10 bases; junction bases outside the gene matches: 7. The germline V gene has CDR1 SGHVS and CDR2 FNYEAQ. CDR3 region: CASSANRGPAFF. In DNA form, the CDR3 reads TGTGCCAGCAGCGCGAACAGGGGACCAGCTTTCTTT.

V is TRBV7-8 and J is TRBJ1-1; weak D call: TRBD1 (6 bases). V was trimmed by 3 bases and J by 4 bases, leaving 12 bases between them. There are 14 residues in the CDR3. CDR1 is SGHVS, CDR2 FQNEAQ, per germline. The CDR3 loop reads CASSLGTGFTEAFF. CDR3 bases: TGTGCCAGCAGCTTGGGAACAGGGTTCACTGAAGCTTTCTTT.

This clone occurred a few times. The V gene is TRBV4-3, the J gene TRBJ1-4, with a weak D call TRBD1 (5 bases). V lost 7 bases and J 5 bases, leaving 11 bases between the germline ends. This CDR3 has 13 residues. Per germline, CDR1 LGHNA and CDR2 YSLEER. For the CDR3, the DNA is TGCGCCAGCACCAGGACACTAAATGAAAAACTGTTTTTT. It specifies CASTRTLNEKLFF.

The J gene is TRBJ2-5, the V gene TRBV19; TRBD2 might be the D (5 bases). From germline, CDR1 is LNHDA and CDR2 SQIVND (reference sequence). V shed 4 bases and J shed 4 bases, with 7 bases lying between them. This CDR3 has 12 amino acids. The CDR3 sequence: CASSTSSETQYF. CDR3 nucleotides: TGTGCCAGTAGTACTAGCTCAGAGACCCAGTACTTC.